This T cell receptor (beta chain) was recovered during a study of T cell repertoires in cytomegalovirus infection. From the reads, TCRdb called clonotypes with MiXCR, one entry per CDR3 protein. The sample has under 850,000 distinct CDR3 sequences; less than 40% are singletons. Trimming at V came to 7 bases and at J to 6 bases, leaving 9 bases not matched to a gene. Germline V lookup: CDR1 MDHEN, CDR2 SYDVKM. This CDR3 region has 14 residues. Worth noting for this clonotype: The target antigen is unknown.

Whole-study results and caveats: HLA-C-restricted CMV-specific TCR beta clonotypes were dominant in the ex vivo response.

This chain uses TRBV28 with TRBJ1-1; 9 bases map to TRBD1. Sequencing was done on a sample of PBMCs. The clonotype comes from a human donor in good health (CMV status not recorded). Some clones in this sample may be carry-over from other donors' samples. The CDR3: CASTTGTGFAEAFF. The CDR3 bases are TGTGCCAGCACCACCGGGACAGGGTTCGCTGAAGCTTTCTTT.